The T cell receptor (beta chain) under discussion was sequenced for a study of T-cell reconstitution after alpha-beta-depleted transplantation in children. Many counts were recorded for this clonotype. Unique molecular identifiers were incorporated during preparation of the TCRbeta library. Via MiXCR, TCRdb re-called the PCR reads, giving one row per CDR3 protein. The sample holds some 240,000 distinct CDR3 sequences, more than 7.5% seen once. CDR1 and CDR2 (germline): SGHRS, YFSETQ. Trimming took off 7 bases at V and 3 bases at J, with 16 bases between the two ends. The CDR3 runs to 15 residues. The sample here was PBMCs from the stem cell graft donor, taken from the stem cell graft. The V and J genes are TRBV5-1 and TRBJ2-2; D tentatively reads TRBD1 or TRBD2 (5 bases each). This receptor was identified in a human donor who donated a stem cell graft to a child with SCID. CDR3 nucleotides: TGCGCCAGCGCCAGGGACGGATATTACACCGGGGAGCTGTTTTTT. As protein: CASARDGYYTGELFF.